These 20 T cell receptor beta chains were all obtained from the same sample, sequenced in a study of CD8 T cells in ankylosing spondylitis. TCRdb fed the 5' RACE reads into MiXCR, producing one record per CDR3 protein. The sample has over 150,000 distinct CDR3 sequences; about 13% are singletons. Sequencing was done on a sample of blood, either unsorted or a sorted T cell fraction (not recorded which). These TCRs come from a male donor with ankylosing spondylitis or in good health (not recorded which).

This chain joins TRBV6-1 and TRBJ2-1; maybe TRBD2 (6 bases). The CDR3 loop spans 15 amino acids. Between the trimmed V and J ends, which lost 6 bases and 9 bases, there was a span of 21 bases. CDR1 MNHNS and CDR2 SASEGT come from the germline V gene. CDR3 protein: CASSRTETSTPEQFF. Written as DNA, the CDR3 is TGTGCCAGCAGCCGTACAGAGACTAGTACCCCTGAGCAGTTCTTC.

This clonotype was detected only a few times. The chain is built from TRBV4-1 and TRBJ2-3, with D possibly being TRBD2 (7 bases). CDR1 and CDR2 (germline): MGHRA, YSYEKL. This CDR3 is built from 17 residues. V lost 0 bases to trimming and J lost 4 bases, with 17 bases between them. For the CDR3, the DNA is TGCGCCAGCAGCCAAGAAGGGGGGGAGTGGGAGTCAGATACGCAGTATTTT. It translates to CASSQEGGEWESDTQYF.

Written as DNA, the CDR3 is TGTGCCAGCAGCCCTCGGACTAGCGGGGGGTTAGATACGCAGTATTTT. This encodes CASSPRTSGGLDTQYF. The chain has TRBV11-3 and TRBJ2-3; 14 bases agree with TRBD2. The CDR3 contains 16 residues. Germline trimming cut 5 bases from V and 5 bases from J; bases unmatched to any gene: 6. Germline lookup yields CDR1 SGHNT and CDR2 YENEEA. Full variable domain (rest looked up from reference TRBV11-3 and TRBJ2-3): EAGVVQSPRYKIIEKKQPVAFWCNPISGHNTLYWYLQNLGQGPELLIRYENEEAVDDSQLPKDRFSAERLKGVDSTLKIQPAELGDSAVYLCASSPRTSGGLDTQYFGPGTRLTVL.

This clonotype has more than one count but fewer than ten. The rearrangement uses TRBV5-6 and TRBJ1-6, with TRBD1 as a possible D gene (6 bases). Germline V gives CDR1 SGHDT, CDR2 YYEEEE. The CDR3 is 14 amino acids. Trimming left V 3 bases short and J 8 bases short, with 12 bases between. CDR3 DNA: TGTGCCAGCAGCTGGGACGAGGGGGATTCACCCCTCCACTTT. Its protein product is CASSWDEGDSPLHF.

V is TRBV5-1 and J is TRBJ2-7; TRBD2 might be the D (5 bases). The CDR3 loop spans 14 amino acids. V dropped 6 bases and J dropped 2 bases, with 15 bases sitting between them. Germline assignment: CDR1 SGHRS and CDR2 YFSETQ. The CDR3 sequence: CASTVGEGPYEQYF. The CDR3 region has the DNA TGCGCCAGCACCGTCGGGGAAGGCCCCTACGAGCAGTACTTC.

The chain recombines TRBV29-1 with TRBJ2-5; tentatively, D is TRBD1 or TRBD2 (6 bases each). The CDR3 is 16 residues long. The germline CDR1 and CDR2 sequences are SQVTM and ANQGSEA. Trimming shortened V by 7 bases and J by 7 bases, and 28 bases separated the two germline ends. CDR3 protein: CSAEGVAATGFGTQYF. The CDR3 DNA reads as TGCAGCGCCGAGGGGGTAGCGGCCACGGGTTTCGGGACCCAGTACTTC.

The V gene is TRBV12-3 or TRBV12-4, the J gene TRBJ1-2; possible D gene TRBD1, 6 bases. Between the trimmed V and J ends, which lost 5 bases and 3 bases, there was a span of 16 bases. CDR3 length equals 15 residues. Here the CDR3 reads CASSPGQSTYYGYTF. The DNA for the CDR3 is TGTGCCAGCAGTCCTGGACAGTCAACTTACTATGGCTACACCTTC.

CDR3 sequence (DNA): TGTGCCAGCGAGTTTAGCGGAAACTCCACAGATACGCAGTATTTT. Translation gives CASEFSGNSTDTQYF. The chain uses TRBV28 and TRBJ2-3, with a possible D match to TRBD2 (6 bases). Germline-derived CDR1 and CDR2 are MDHEN and SYDVKM. This CDR3 is 15 amino acids long. V lost 8 bases to trimming and J lost 2 bases, with 17 bases between them.

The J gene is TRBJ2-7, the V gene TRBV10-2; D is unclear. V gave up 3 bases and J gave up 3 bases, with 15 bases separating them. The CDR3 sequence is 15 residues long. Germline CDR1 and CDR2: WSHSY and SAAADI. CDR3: CASSDPVQAVYEQYF. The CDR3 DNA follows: TGCGCCAGCAGTGACCCTGTCCAGGCTGTCTACGAGCAGTACTTC.

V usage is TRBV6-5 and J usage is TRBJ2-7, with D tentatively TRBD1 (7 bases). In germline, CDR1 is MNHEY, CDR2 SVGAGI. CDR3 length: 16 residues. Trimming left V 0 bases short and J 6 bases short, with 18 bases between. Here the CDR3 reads CASSYSIRETGTEQYF. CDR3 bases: TGTGCCAGCAGTTACTCGATCCGGGAGACAGGGACCGAGCAGTACTTC.

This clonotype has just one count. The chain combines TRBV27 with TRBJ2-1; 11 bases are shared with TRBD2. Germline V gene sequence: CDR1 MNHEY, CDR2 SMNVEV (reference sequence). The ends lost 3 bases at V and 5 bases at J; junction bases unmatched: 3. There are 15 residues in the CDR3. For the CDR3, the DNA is TGTGCCAGCAGTTTTGGGACTAGCGGACACAATGAGCAGTTCTTC. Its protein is CASSFGTSGHNEQFF.

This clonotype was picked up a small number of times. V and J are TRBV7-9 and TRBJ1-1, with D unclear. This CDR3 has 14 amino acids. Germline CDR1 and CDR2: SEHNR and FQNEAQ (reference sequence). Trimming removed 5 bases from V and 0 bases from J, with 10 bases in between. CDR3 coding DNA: TGTGCCAGCAGCCATAAGTCGGTGAACACTGAAGCTTTCTTT. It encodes CASSHKSVNTEAFF.

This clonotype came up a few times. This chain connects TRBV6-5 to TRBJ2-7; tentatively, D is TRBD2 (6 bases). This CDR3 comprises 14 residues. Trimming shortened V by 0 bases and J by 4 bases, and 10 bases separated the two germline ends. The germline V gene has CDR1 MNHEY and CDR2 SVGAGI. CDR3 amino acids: CASSYSAGRYEQYF. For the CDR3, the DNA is TGTGCCAGCAGTTACTCGGCGGGACGGTACGAGCAGTACTTC.

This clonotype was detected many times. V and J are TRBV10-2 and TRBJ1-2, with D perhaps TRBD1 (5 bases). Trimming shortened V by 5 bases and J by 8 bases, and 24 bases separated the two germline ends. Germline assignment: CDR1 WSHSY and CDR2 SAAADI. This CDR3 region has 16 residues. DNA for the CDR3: TGCGCCAGCAGTATACACGCGGGAGCGGGGGTCGGCGGCTACACCTTC. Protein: CASSIHAGAGVGGYTF.

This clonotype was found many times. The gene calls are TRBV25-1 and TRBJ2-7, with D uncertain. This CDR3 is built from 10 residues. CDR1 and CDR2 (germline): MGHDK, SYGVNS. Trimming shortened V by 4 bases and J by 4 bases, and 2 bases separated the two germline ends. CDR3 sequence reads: CASSGYEQYF. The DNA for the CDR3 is TGTGCCAGCAGTGGGTACGAGCAGTACTTC.

The CDR3 is CASSSDGLAESTDTQYF. The CDR3 nucleotides are TGTGCCAGCAGCTCAGATGGACTAGCGGAGAGCACAGATACGCAGTATTTT. The chain employs TRBV11-2 and TRBJ2-3; TRBD2 agrees at 10 bases. CDR1 and CDR2 from the germline V gene are SGHAT and FQNNGV. The CDR3 has 17 residues. Losses at the gene ends were 4 bases for V and 0 bases for J; bases not matched to a gene: 7.

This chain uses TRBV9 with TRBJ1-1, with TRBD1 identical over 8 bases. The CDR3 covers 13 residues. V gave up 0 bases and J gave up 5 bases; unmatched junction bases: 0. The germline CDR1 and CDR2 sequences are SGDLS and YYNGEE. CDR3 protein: CASSVDRGTEAFF. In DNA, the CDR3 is TGTGCCAGCAGCGTAGACAGGGGGACTGAAGCTTTCTTT.

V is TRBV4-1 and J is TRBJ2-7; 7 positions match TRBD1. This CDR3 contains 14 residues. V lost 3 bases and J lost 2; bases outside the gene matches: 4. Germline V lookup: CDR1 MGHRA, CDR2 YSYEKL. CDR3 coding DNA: TGCGCCAGCAGCCATCACCAGGGGGCCTACGAGCAGTACTTC. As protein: CASSHHQGAYEQYF.

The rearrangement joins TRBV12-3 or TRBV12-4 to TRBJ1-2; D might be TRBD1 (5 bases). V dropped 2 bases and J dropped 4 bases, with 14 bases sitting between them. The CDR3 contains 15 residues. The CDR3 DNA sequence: TGTGCCAGCAGTTTAAGCCTGGGGGGAGCCTATGGCTACACCTTC. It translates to CASSLSLGGAYGYTF.

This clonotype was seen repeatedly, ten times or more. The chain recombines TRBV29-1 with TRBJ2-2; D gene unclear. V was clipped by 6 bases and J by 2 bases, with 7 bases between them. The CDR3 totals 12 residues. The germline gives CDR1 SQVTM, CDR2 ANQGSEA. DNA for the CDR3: TGCAGCGTCCGGACCAACACCGGGGAGCTGTTTTTT. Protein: CSVRTNTGELFF.